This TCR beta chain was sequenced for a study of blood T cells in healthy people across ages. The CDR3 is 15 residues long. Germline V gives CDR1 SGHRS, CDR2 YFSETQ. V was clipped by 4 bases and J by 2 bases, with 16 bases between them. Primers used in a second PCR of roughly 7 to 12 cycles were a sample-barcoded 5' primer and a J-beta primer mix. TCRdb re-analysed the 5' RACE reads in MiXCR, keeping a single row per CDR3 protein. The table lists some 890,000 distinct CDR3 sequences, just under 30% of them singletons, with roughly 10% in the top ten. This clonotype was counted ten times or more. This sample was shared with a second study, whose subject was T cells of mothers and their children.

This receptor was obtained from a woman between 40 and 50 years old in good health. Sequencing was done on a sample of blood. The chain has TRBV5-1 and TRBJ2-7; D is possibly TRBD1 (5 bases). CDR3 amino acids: CASSQAGQPAYEQYF. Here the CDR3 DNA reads TGCGCCAGCAGCCAAGCCGGACAACCAGCCTACGAGCAGTACTTC.